These 17 T cell receptor beta chains were all obtained from the same sample, sequenced in a study of blood T cell repertoires in COVID-19. The data were produced by immunoSEQ multiplex PCR, yet TCRdb's version contains in-frame clones alone and is incomplete. The data hold 220,000 or so clones, with 84% observed a single time. Sequences were obtained from PBMCs or T cells enriched from blood (not recorded which). The receptors were sampled from a woman aged 40 to 49 who had recovered from COVID-19.

The rearrangement links TRBV2 to TRBJ2-1; 9 nucleotides line up with TRBD2. CDR1 and CDR2 (germline): SNHLY, FYNNEI. With 7 bases clipped from V and 3 bases from J, the junction kept 4 bases outside the gene matches. CDR3 length: 14 amino acids. Here the CDR3 reads CASTVSGSYNEQFF. CDR3 DNA: TGTGCCAGCACCGTTAGCGGGAGCTACAATGAGCAGTTCTTC.

The sample holds a few counts of this clone. The V call is TRBV5-1, the J call TRBJ2-1; TRBD1 matches at 7 bases. Germline V gives CDR1 SGHRS, CDR2 YFSETQ. The CDR3 is 13 residues long. J gave up 9 bases and V 1 base, and 4 bases lay outside the gene matches. The CDR3 region has the DNA TGCGCCAGCAGCTTGACCCGGGACAGTGAGCAGTTCTTC. It encodes CASSLTRDSEQFF.

This chain joins TRBV7-2 and TRBJ2-7; no reliable D call. The CDR3 totals 12 residues. Deletions cut 2 bases from V and 7 bases from J, with 9 bases between. Germline V gene sequence: CDR1 SGHTA, CDR2 FQGNSA. The CDR3 region is CASSLPLREQYF. The DNA for the CDR3 is TGTGCCAGCAGCTTACCCCTGAGGGAGCAGTACTTC.

The J gene is TRBJ2-1, the V gene TRBV27; 8 bases agree with TRBD2. V shed 6 bases and J 2 bases; nucleotides not matched to a gene: 9. This CDR3 region has 16 residues. Per germline, CDR1 MNHEY and CDR2 SMNVEV (reference sequence). The CDR3 coding sequence is TGTGCCAGCAGCAAACCGGGACTAGGCGCCTACAATGAGCAGTTCTTC. Translation: CASSKPGLGAYNEQFF.

The V and J genes are TRBV19 and TRBJ1-4, with D possibly TRBD1 on 5 matching bases. Trimming removed 3 bases from V and 3 bases from J, with 14 bases in between. The CDR3 has 16 amino acids. Germline V gene data show CDR1 as LNHDA and CDR2 as SQIVND (reference sequence). The CDR3 nucleotides read TGTGCCAGTAGTATCGGACCGATCAGGGCTAATGAAAAACTGTTTTTT. As protein: CASSIGPIRANEKLFF.

The rearrangement joins TRBV3-1 (or the pseudogene TRBV3-2) to TRBJ2-7; TRBD1 aligns across 10 bases. The CDR3 runs to 15 residues. With V trimmed by 5 bases and J by 0 bases, 4 bases remained unmatched. The V gene's germline CDR1 is LGHDT and CDR2 YNNKEL (reference sequence). The CDR3 loop is CASSSRTGGSYEQYF. CDR3 coding DNA: TGTGCCAGCAGCTCGCGGACAGGGGGCTCCTACGAGCAGTACTTC.

This clone was found a few times. The CDR3 region is CSVGGPGRELFF. CDR3 sequence (DNA): TGCAGCGTTGGAGGCCCGGGTCGGGAGCTGTTTTTT. This chain joins TRBV29-1 and TRBJ2-2; no clear D. Per germline, CDR1 SQVTM and CDR2 ANQGSEA. Deletions cut 4 bases from V and 9 bases from J, with 12 bases between. The CDR3 covers 12 residues.

The J gene is TRBJ1-4, the V gene TRBV3-1 (or the pseudogene TRBV3-2), with D possibly being TRBD1 (5 bases). V lost 5 bases and J 3 bases, leaving 25 bases between the germline ends. The germline V gene encodes CDR1 LGHDT and CDR2 YNNKEL (reference sequence). CDR3 length equals 19 residues. The CDR3 DNA sequence: TGTGCCAGCAGCTTTCACACAGGACGCGCTCCTGGGGCTAATGAAAAACTGTTTTTT. This translates into CASSFHTGRAPGANEKLFF.

The chain links TRBV13 to TRBJ2-5; the D gene is possibly TRBD2 (5 bases). Germline-derived CDR1 and CDR2 are PRHDT and FYEKMQ (reference sequence). The CDR3 extends over 16 amino acids. V lost 0 bases and J 1 base, leaving 12 bases between the germline ends. The CDR3 DNA is TGTGCCAGCAGCTTAGGCAGCGGCACTACCCAAGAGACCCAGTACTTC. Its protein is CASSLGSGTTQETQYF.

The chain links TRBV5-1 to TRBJ2-1, with unresolved D. CDR1 is SGHRS, CDR2 YFSETQ, per germline. The CDR3 loop spans 13 amino acids. V was clipped by 0 bases and J by 7 bases, with 8 bases between them. The CDR3 here is CASSLDGANEQFF. In DNA form, the CDR3 reads TGCGCCAGCAGCTTGGATGGAGCTAATGAGCAGTTCTTC.

This chain uses TRBV6-1 with TRBJ1-5; TRBD1 agrees at 7 bases. Looked up from germline, CDR1 is MNHNS and CDR2 is SASEGT. There are 16 residues in the CDR3. V trimming: 4 bases; J trimming: 3 bases; junction bases outside the gene matches: 9. In DNA form, the CDR3 reads TGTGCCAGCAGTGTTAGCCGGGACAGTCTCAATCAGCCCCAGCATTTT. Encoded protein: CASSVSRDSLNQPQHF.

The V call is TRBV29-1, the J call TRBJ2-1, with TRBD2 identical over 10 bases. This CDR3 region has 15 residues. The ends lost 4 bases at V and 4 bases at J; junction bases unmatched: 7. The germline V gene has CDR1 SQVTM and CDR2 ANQGSEA. CDR3 DNA: TGCAGCGTTGCCAGCGGGAGGGCGGGTTACAATGAGCAGTTCTTC. Its protein is CSVASGRAGYNEQFF.

The chain joins TRBV5-8 to TRBJ1-5, with D uncertain. V dropped 2 bases and J dropped 1 base, with 7 bases sitting between them. This CDR3 contains 14 residues. Germline CDR1 SGHTS, CDR2 YDEGEE. The CDR3 sequence: CASSFVRSNQPQHF. CDR3 coding DNA: TGTGCCAGCAGCTTTGTCAGAAGCAATCAGCCCCAGCATTTT.

The V and J genes are TRBV5-1 and TRBJ1-1; possibly TRBD1 for D (6 bases). This CDR3 spans 13 amino acids. Trimming shortened V by 1 base and J by 5 bases, and 9 bases separated the two germline ends. Germline-derived CDR1 and CDR2 are SGHRS and YFSETQ. Here the CDR3 reads CASSLNRETEAFF. CDR3 sequence (DNA): TGCGCCAGCAGCTTGAACAGGGAAACTGAAGCTTTCTTT.

The gene calls are TRBV4-1 and TRBJ1-4, with 10 bases aligning to TRBD1. CDR1 is MGHRA and CDR2 is YSYEKL in the germline V gene. The CDR3 has 16 residues. J lost 7 bases, V lost 4 bases, and 9 bases had no gene match. The CDR3, as DNA: TGCGCCAGCAGCCCGATCCGAGGACAGGGGGGTGAAAAACTGTTTTTT. Encoded protein: CASSPIRGQGGEKLFF.

This clone was recorded once. The V call is TRBV27, the J call TRBJ2-7, with 9 bases identical to TRBD2. The CDR3 contains 19 residues. The V gene's germline CDR1 is MNHEY and CDR2 SMNVEV (reference sequence). The V and J ends lost 1 base and 2 bases, in that order; junction bases with no gene match: 15. The CDR3 loop is CASSLFVSRGLAGTYEQYF. CDR3 nucleotides: TGTGCCAGCAGTTTATTCGTCTCGAGGGGGCTAGCGGGAACCTACGAGCAGTACTTC.

The chain uses TRBV18 and TRBJ2-7, with TRBD1 matching over 7 bases. Per the germline V gene, CDR1 is KGHSH and CDR2 is LQKENI. Trimming took 4 bases from V and 3 from J; bases not matched to a gene: 6. This CDR3 is built from 14 residues. The CDR3 DNA reads as TGTGCCAGCTCACAAGAAGACAGGGACTACGAGCAGTACTTC. It yields the protein CASSQEDRDYEQYF.